This T cell receptor (beta chain) was captured by sequencing in a study of OX40 agonist ivuxolimab in advanced cancers. V shed 0 bases and J 9 bases; nucleotides not matched to a gene: 4. The CDR3 extends over 15 amino acids. The germline V gene encodes CDR1 SGHDN and CDR2 FVKESK. Only in-frame clones appear in the TCRdb table, and some are missing; sequencing was by immunoSEQ multiplex PCR. The sample consists of about 51,000 clones, approximately 91% of them appearing once. The origin of this receptor is an adult with an advanced solid tumor such as melanoma, head and neck, liver or kidney cancer. The material was CD4+ or CD8+ T cells sorted from blood, obtained in a trial of the OX40 agonist ivuxolimab. V is TRBV14 and J is TRBJ2-1, with 11 bases fitting TRBD2. CDR3: CASSQDQGLAVEQFF. For the CDR3, the DNA is TGTGCCAGCAGCCAAGACCAGGGACTAGCGGTTGAGCAGTTCTTC.